The clone carrying this T cell receptor beta chain was picked up many times. Its antigen is unknown. The data stem from a study of T-cell reconstitution after alpha-beta-depleted transplantation in children. Looked up from germline, CDR1 is SGHRS and CDR2 is YFSETQ. This CDR3 is 15 amino acids long. V lost 1 base, J lost 4 bases, and 0 bases stayed unmatched. As it was prepared, the TCRbeta library received unique molecular identifiers. TCRdb re-called the PCR reads with MiXCR, one entry per CDR3 protein. The sample includes 900,000 or so distinct CDR3 sequences, 15% to 20% seen only once; the top ten take roughly 5%. Broader study findings: The origin of high day-60 TCRbeta diversity in some patients lay in surviving recipient T cells and thymic progenitors. Several hundred expanded graft clones reportedly supplied alpha-beta T cells about two months after transplant. At one year after transplant, newly produced T cells mostly accounted for T-cell counts and diversity.

The input for sequencing was PBMCs, mostly from graft donor cells, taken 360 days after TCRalphabeta/CD19-depleted stem cell transplant. The V gene is TRBV5-1, the J gene TRBJ2-3; TRBD2 matches 13 bases. This clonotype was obtained from a male patient younger than 18 who had a stem cell transplant for acute lymphoblastic leukemia, so the T cells may come from the graft donor. CDR3 sequence (DNA): TGCGCCAGCAGCTTGACTAGCGGGAGGGCAGATACGCAGTATTTT. It translates to CASSLTSGRADTQYF.